This T cell receptor beta chain was sequenced during a study of blood T cell repertoires in COVID-19. For the study at large: Samples taken during acute and convalescent COVID-19 were collected in the United States, Italy and Spain. Sources were T cells, B-cell-depleted T cells, or PBMCs; the material itself was cDNA or gDNA.

TCRdb keeps only in-frame clones here, not all; method: immunoSEQ multiplex PCR. The table has around 200,000 clones, 75% to 90% seen once; the top ten hold approximately 6.7%. The germline V gene has CDR1 SGHAT and CDR2 FQNNGV. The CDR3 totals 16 residues. V shed 11 bases and J 0 bases; nucleotides not matched to a gene: 13. The source is a middle-aged man with acute or convalescent COVID-19. Sequences were obtained from peripheral blood. The rearrangement joins TRBV11-2 to TRBJ2-3; TRBD2 agrees at 8 bases. DNA of the CDR3: TGTGCCGGCGCGGGAGGAGGGGCGATTAGCACAGATACGCAGTATTTT. This gives the protein CAGAGGGAISTDTQYF.